The present T cell receptor (beta chain) was sequenced within a study of beta chain features in type 1 diabetes. General observations from the study: Type 1 diabetes patients had VDJ junctions that carried fewer insertions and more deletions.

Expressed TCRB transcripts got sequenced, as all isolated RNA was reverse transcribed. The repertoire was sequenced with immunoSEQ multiplex PCR; TCRdb's copy has only in-frame clones and lacks some. This table has 860,000 or so clones, 17% appearing once. Sorting based on CD45RO/CCR7/CD25/CD127/CD95/CD27 separated CD4+ naive, central memory, regulatory and stem cell-like memory cells. As for this clone: Its antigen is unidentified.

This CDR3 has 17 amino acids. Trimming cost V 4 bases and J 6 bases; bases outside gene matches: 12. The germline V gene encodes CDR1 LNHDA and CDR2 SQIVND (reference sequence). The sequenced material came from naive CD4+ T cells from blood. The rearrangement joins TRBV19 to TRBJ2-1, with 10 bases fitting TRBD1. The origin of this receptor is a woman in her late teens or twenties in good health. CDR3 nucleotides: TGTGCCAGTAGTAACCCGCTTTCCGGGACAGGGGTCAATGAGCAGTTCTTC. This gives the protein CASSNPLSGTGVNEQFF. Drawing the rest from reference TRBV19 and TRBJ2-1, the complete variable domain is DGGITQSPKYLFRKEGQNVTLSCEQNLNHDAMYWYRQDPGQGLRLIYYSQIVNDFQKGDIAEGYSVSREKKESFPLTVTSAQKNPTAFYLCASSNPLSGTGVNEQFFGPGTRLTVL.